Sequencing of this T cell receptor beta chain was carried out in a study of human T cells and chemical hapten exposure. Study overall: Application of 0.01% DPC to the upper back was done by patch test, with a reading at 6 days. Enrolled patients were predominantly female and had alopecia areata, totalis or universalis.

Trimming shortened V by 1 base and J by 1 base, and 10 bases separated the two germline ends. The CDR3 runs to 15 residues. Germline V CDR1 and CDR2: SGHDT, YYEEEE. With regard to this clonotype: Its cognate antigen is unknown.

Individual cDNA molecules in this library carried unique molecular identifiers. One entry per CDR3 protein, called by TCRdb with MiXCR from the RACE reads. The sample records some 79,000 distinct CDR3 sequences, approximately 8% being singletons. The time point here: patch test 1, 2 weeks after DPC sensitization. Noted treatment: therapeutic diphenylcyclopropenone sensitization with weekly scalp DPC. Overall study findings and caveats: The number of TCRs above 1 in 1000 frequency did not change after DPC sensitization.

Sequencing used whole blood, obtained in connection with sensitization to the hapten diphenylcyclopropenone (DPC). The rearrangement uses TRBV5-6 and TRBJ2-3; D is tentatively TRBD1 or TRBD2 (5 bases each). The sequence came from a woman in her thirties with alopecia areata. Some clones in this sample may be carry-over from other donors' samples. The CDR3 loop is CASSLLGDRTDTQYF. The CDR3 DNA reads as TGTGCCAGCAGCTTGCTTGGGGACCGCACAGATACGCAGTATTTT.